The source of this T cell receptor beta chain is a study of T cell responses to AZD1222 COVID-19 vaccine. Notes on the study in general: Within unmutated variant regions lay the reported targets of nearly half of spike-specific TCRs. CD4 TCRs associated with vaccination spanned spike, dominating at 160-218 and 743-854. Baseline testing showed seropositivity in only 6 or 7 AZD1222 recipients.

Worth noting for this clone: Its antigen remains unknown.

The CDR3 loop spans 18 amino acids. Germline CDR1 and CDR2: SGDLS and YYNGEE. J gave up 4 bases and V 0 bases, and 12 bases lay outside the gene matches. This table comes from immunoSEQ multiplex PCR, and its TCRdb copy is limited to in-frame clones, with some not included. The data show about 130,000 clones, about 93% seen once. This receptor was taken from an adult in good health. This chain connects TRBV9 to TRBJ1-4; 7 bases are a match to TRBD1. The sequencing here drew on peripheral blood, taken on day 0 of AZD1222 vaccination. The CDR3 region is CASSVGRGGTGGNEKLFF. The CDR3 nucleotides read TGTGCCAGCAGCGTAGGACGAGGGGGCACTGGGGGTAATGAAAAACTGTTTTTT.